This T cell receptor (beta chain) was obtained from a study of cytotoxic CD8 clonotypes in ibrutinib-treated CLL. Study outcomes and limitations: Timing of sampling differed between sustained-remission and progressing patients. Under therapy, public clonotypes either contracted or stayed stable, and they were uncommon.

Libraries were prepared by immunoSEQ multiplex PCR; TCRdb keeps only in-frame clonotypes and omits some of them. This table has around 140,000 clones, approximately 80% appearing once. This clone was seen more than once but under ten times. What it binds is unknown. The length of the CDR3 is 14 residues. The germline CDR1 and CDR2 sequences are MNHEY and SMNVEV (reference sequence). The trim removed 6 bases at V and 4 bases at J, leaving 8 bases unmatched. This clonotype was obtained from a human donor with chronic lymphocytic leukemia. The genes are TRBV27 and TRBJ1-2, with TRBD1 identical over 7 bases. The sample here was PBMCs, taken after 36 months of ibrutinib treatment. CDR3 loop: CASRLAGQFYGYTF. In nucleotides, the CDR3 is TGTGCCAGCAGGTTAGCGGGACAGTTCTATGGCTACACCTTC.